This passage covers 10 T cell receptor beta chains from one sample sequenced in a study of blood T cell repertoires in COVID-19 (TCRdb year 2020). The receptor library was made with the immunoSEQ multiplex PCR assay. Held by TCRdb, this immuneACCESS table contains in-frame sequences only and omits some clones. Under half of the omission traces to an unresolved V gene where checked; the cause of the rest is unknown. In this sample the table shows approximately 110,000 clones, more than 70% of which occur a single time. Around 3.2% of the sample is in the top ten clones. The sample taken for sequencing was peripheral blood. Receptors were obtained from an elderly woman with COVID-19, enrolled during active disease.

This clone appeared once. The chain links TRBV28 to TRBJ2-6; 8 bases align to TRBD1. The CDR3 extends over 15 amino acids. Trimming cost V 7 bases and J 0 bases; bases outside gene matches: 2. In germline, CDR1 is MDHEN, CDR2 SYDVKM. The CDR3 here is CASKQGASGANVLTF. CDR3 nucleotides: TGTGCCAGCAAGCAGGGGGCCTCTGGGGCCAACGTCCTGACTTTC.

This rearrangement joins TRBV19 to TRBJ1-4; D is perhaps TRBD1 (5 bases). Germline V CDR1 and CDR2: LNHDA, SQIVND (reference sequence). V was clipped by 6 bases and J by 1 base, with 9 bases between them. This CDR3 has 14 residues. Here the CDR3 DNA reads TGTGCCAGTAGGCCCGACAGAACTAATGAAAAACTGTTTTTT. Translated: CASRPDRTNEKLFF.

This clone was found once. The rearrangement links TRBV2 to TRBJ2-1; 7 bases map to TRBD1. CDR1 SNHLY and CDR2 FYNNEI come from the germline V gene. After removal of 2 bases from V and 3 bases from J, the junction contained 4 bases not matched to a gene. The CDR3 totals 15 residues. The CDR3 DNA reads TGTGCCAGCAGTGAACTCACAGGGGTCTACAATGAGCAGTTCTTC. Amino acid sequence: CASSELTGVYNEQFF.

The rearrangement uses TRBV5-1 and TRBJ2-5; D is undetermined. The V end was cut by 0 bases, the J end by 1 base, with 7 bases between. The germline CDR1 and CDR2 sequences are SGHRS and YFSETQ. This CDR3 has 14 amino acids. Here the CDR3 DNA reads TGCGCCAGCAGCTTGGCCGGTACCCAAGAGACCCAGTACTTC. Residues: CASSLAGTQETQYF.

The V and J genes are TRBV21-1 and TRBJ2-3; the listed D gene, TRBD1, was not tested against the DNA. TRBV21-1 is classified as a pseudogene. The CDR3 loop spans 14 amino acids. Here the CDR3 DNA reads TGTGCCAGCAGTTCAGGGATCGGCACAGATACGCAGTATTTT. Translated, it gives CASSSGIGTDTQYF.

This chain uses TRBV7-2 with TRBJ2-1; a possible D gene is TRBD2 (5 bases). This CDR3 is built from 13 residues. Germline values: CDR1 SGHTA, CDR2 FQGNSA. V lost 4 bases and J lost 9, with 13 bases in between. For the CDR3, the DNA is TGTGCCAGCAGCTCAGGACTTCCCGGTGAGCAGTTCTTC. As protein: CASSSGLPGEQFF.

This rearrangement joins TRBV29-1 to TRBJ2-1; D is perhaps TRBD2 (5 bases). Germline CDR1 SQVTM, CDR2 ANQGSEA. The CDR3 covers 14 residues. V was shortened by 6 bases and J by 0 bases, with 12 bases between the two germline ends. CDR3 region: CSVKDSASYNEQFF. CDR3 DNA: TGCAGCGTCAAGGACTCGGCCTCCTACAATGAGCAGTTCTTC.

This chain joins TRBV7-2 and TRBJ2-1; 9 bases align to TRBD1. The CDR3 length is 15 residues. V lost 1 base, J lost 7 bases, and 5 bases stayed unmatched. Germline values: CDR1 SGHTA, CDR2 FQGNSA. CDR3 region: CASSLEETGGNEQFF. For the CDR3, the DNA is TGTGCCAGCAGCTTAGAAGAGACAGGGGGAAATGAGCAGTTCTTC.

The chain joins TRBV6-4 to TRBJ2-3; 7 bases fit TRBD2. The ends lost 8 bases at V and 8 bases at J; junction bases unmatched: 10. The CDR3 loop spans 13 amino acids. The germline CDR1 and CDR2 sequences are MRHNA and SNTAGT. DNA for the CDR3: TGTGCCAGCTCGGCGGGAGAATATGGTACGCAGTATTTT. This encodes CASSAGEYGTQYF.

The chain recombines TRBV9 with TRBJ1-3; 7 nucleotides line up with TRBD1. The CDR3 length is 16 residues. The germline V gene has CDR1 SGDLS and CDR2 YYNGEE. The V segment lost 0 bases and the J segment 0 bases; nucleotides outside the gene matches: 3. The CDR3 region is CASSVGGTASGNTIYF. The CDR3 region has the DNA TGTGCCAGCAGCGTAGGCGGGACAGCCTCTGGAAACACCATATATTTT.